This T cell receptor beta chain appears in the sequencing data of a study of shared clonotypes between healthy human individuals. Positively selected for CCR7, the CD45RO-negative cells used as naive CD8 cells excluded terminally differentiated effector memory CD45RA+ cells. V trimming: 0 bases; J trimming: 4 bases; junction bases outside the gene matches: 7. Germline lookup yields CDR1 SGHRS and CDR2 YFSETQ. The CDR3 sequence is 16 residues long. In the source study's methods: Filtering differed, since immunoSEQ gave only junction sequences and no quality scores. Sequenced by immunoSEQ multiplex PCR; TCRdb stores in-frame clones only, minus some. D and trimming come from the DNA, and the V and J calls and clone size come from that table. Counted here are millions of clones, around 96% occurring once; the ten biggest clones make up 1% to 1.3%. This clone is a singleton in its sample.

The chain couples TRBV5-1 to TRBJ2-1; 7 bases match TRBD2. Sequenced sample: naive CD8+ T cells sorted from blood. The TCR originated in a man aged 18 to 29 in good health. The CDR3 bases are TGCGCCAGCAGCTTGGGGCGGGGGTTTGTTTACAATGAGCAGTTCTTC. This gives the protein CASSLGRGFVYNEQFF.